These T cell receptor beta chains were read from a single sample in a study of Graves' ophthalmopathy and Graves' hyperthyroidism. TCRdb re-derived calls from the multiplex PCR reads in MiXCR, one entry per CDR3 protein. The table lists approximately 480,000 distinct CDR3 sequences, about 15% of them singletons, with around 9.8% in the top ten. The specimen was blood. These receptors were collected from a woman in her twenties or thirties with Graves' ophthalmopathy. Both conserved end residues are part of each CDR3. The D gene is left open where the match is weak. A row's size may be missing; if present it is once, few, many or a size class.

D gene | clone size | J gene | V gene | CDR3 protein | CDR3 DNA
. | . | TRBJ2-7 | TRBV30 | CAISRPYEQYF | TGTGCCATCTCCCGTCCCTACGAGCAGTACTTC
. | many | TRBJ2-7 | TRBV30 | CAWSVRGDYEQYF | TGTGCCTGGAGTGTACGGGGAGACTACGAGCAGTACTTC
TRBD1 | many | TRBJ2-7 | TRBV12-3/TRBV12-4 | CASSRGQFPYEQYF | TGTGCCAGCAGTCGGGGACAGTTTCCCTACGAGCAGTACTTC
TRBD1 | many | TRBJ2-2 | TRBV12-3/TRBV12-4 | CASSFHGTGGRPSTGELFF | TGTGCCAGCAGTTTCCACGGGACAGGGGGACGCCCGAGCACCGGGGAGCTGTTTTTT
. | many | TRBJ2-7 | TRBV29-1 | CSVLIGSSEQYF | TGCAGCGTTCTTATCGGTTCTAGCGAGCAGTACTTC
TRBD1 | many | TRBJ1-5 | TRBV27 | CASSSRLTGMGNQPQHF | TGTGCCAGCAGTTCTCGTCTGACAGGGATGGGCAATCAGCCCCAGCATTTT
TRBD1 | many | TRBJ2-7 | TRBV12-3/TRBV12-4 | CASTRDSRSYEQYF | TGTGCCAGCACAAGGGACAGCAGATCCTACGAGCAGTACTTC
TRBD1 | few | TRBJ2-7 | TRBV6-1 | CASSPTPTGSYEQYF | TGTGCCAGCAGCCCGACCCCGACAGGGTCATACGAGCAGTACTTC
. | few | TRBJ1-5 | TRBV18 | CASSPMEGGRHSNQPQHF | TGTGCCAGCTCACCTATGGAGGGGGGGAGACACAGTAATCAGCCCCAGCATTTT
. | . | TRBJ1-1 | TRBV5-1 | CASSFPAGRQNTEAFF | TGCGCCAGCAGCTTCCCCGCGGGACGGCAGAACACTGAAGCTTTCTTT
TRBD1 | few | TRBJ1-3 | TRBV11-2 | CASSLSQGATGNTIYF | TGTGCCAGCAGTCTTTCCCAGGGGGCGACTGGAAACACCATATATTTT
. | . | TRBJ2-1 | TRBV6-1 | CASRKTATYNEQFF | TGTGCCAGCAGGAAGACAGCTACCTACAATGAGCAGTTCTTC
. | many | TRBJ1-6 | TRBV12-3/TRBV12-4 | CASKPRASGNSPLHF | TGTGCCAGCAAACCGAGGGCCTCGGGTAATTCACCCCTCCACTTT
TRBD1 | many | TRBJ1-1 | TRBV7-8 | CASRPGTGGWTEAFF | TGTGCCAGCAGACCAGGGACAGGCGGTTGGACTGAAGCTTTCTTT
. | many | TRBJ2-7 | TRBV6-2/TRBV6-3 | CASSYFAGLDEQYF | TGTGCCAGCAGTTACTTCGCCGGACTCGACGAGCAGTACTTC
. | few | TRBJ2-2 | TRBV4-1 | CACGDTNTGELFF | TGCGCTTGCGGGGACACGAACACCGGGGAGCTGTTTTTT
. | many | TRBJ1-1 | TRBV12-3/TRBV12-4 | CAILVGANTEAFF | TGTGCCATCCTGGTTGGGGCGAACACTGAAGCTTTCTTT
TRBD1 | many | TRBJ2-4 | TRBV11-2 | CASSLSWGQGRENIKYF | TGTGCCAGCAGCTTAAGTTGGGGACAGGGAAGAGAAAACATTAAGTACTTC
. | many | TRBJ1-1 | TRBV12-3/TRBV12-4 | CASRQTGGTEAFF | TGTGCCAGCAGGCAAACCGGGGGGACTGAAGCTTTCTTT